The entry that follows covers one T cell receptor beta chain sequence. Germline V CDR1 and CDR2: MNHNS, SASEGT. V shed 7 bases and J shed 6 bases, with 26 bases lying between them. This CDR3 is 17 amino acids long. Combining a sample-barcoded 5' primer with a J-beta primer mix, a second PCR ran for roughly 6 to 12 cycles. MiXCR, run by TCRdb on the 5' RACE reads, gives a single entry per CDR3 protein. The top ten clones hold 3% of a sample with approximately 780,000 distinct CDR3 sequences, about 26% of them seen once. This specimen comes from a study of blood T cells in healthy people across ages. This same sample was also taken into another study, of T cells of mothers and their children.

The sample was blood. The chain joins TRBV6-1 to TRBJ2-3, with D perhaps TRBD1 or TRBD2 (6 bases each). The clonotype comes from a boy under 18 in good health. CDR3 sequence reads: CASTLGGLGRSLDTQYF. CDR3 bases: TGTGCCAGCACTCTTGGGGGGCTAGGTCGTAGTTTGGATACGCAGTATTTT.